This T cell receptor (beta chain) is from a study of T cells in tumors after PD-1 blockade. Study-wide results and caveats: Some novel exhausted tumor clones appeared in pre-treatment blood, suggesting peripheral recruitment.

Assay used: immunoSEQ multiplex PCR; TCRdb lists only in-frame clones, some missing. In the table there are some 47,000 clones, 79% of which are singletons. Input was about 600 ng to 6,004 ng of genomic DNA from tumor or blood. This clone was detected only once. The antigen remains undetermined. V dropped 5 bases and J dropped 7 bases, with 17 bases sitting between them. There are 14 residues in the CDR3. CDR1 SNHLY and CDR2 FYNNEI come from the germline V gene. The TCR originated in a human donor with basal cell carcinoma. The sample here was PBMCs, taken before anti-PD-1 treatment. The rearrangement joins TRBV2 to TRBJ1-1; D is unresolved. This CDR3 reads CASSSLFSGLEAFF. As DNA, the CDR3 is TGTGCCAGCAGTTCCTTGTTCTCGGGCCTTGAAGCTTTCTTT.